This passage covers 17 T cell receptor beta chains from one sample sequenced in a study of shared clonotypes between healthy human individuals. The table came from immunoSEQ multiplex PCR; TCRdb's copy has only in-frame clones and leaves some out. The table lists about 690,000 clones, about nine tenths of them singletons. The sample was memory CD8+ T cells from PBMCs. Subset: CD45RO+ cells pooled with CCR7-negative TemRA cells. These receptor sequences come from a man aged 18 to 30 in good health. Some clones in this sample may be carry-over from other donors' samples.

This clone was observed a single time. The chain recombines TRBV6-1 with TRBJ1-1; no firm D call. Germline V gene data show CDR1 as MNHNS and CDR2 as SASEGT. The V gene lost 8 bases and the J gene lost 4 bases, with 5 bases spanning the gap. The CDR3 has 10 amino acids. The DNA of the CDR3 is TGTGCCAGCTTCGGCACTGAAGCTTTCTTT. Its protein product is CASFGTEAFF.

The chain links TRBV27 to TRBJ1-1, with a weak D call TRBD1 (5 bases). The germline V and J ends were trimmed by 7 bases and 1 base, with 10 bases remaining between them. The CDR3 runs 13 residues. Germline loops: CDR1 MNHEY, CDR2 SMNVEV (reference sequence). The CDR3 nucleotides are TGTGCCAGCATGGGGGGTTGGAACACTGAAGCTTTCTTT. Protein sequence: CASMGGWNTEAFF.

V and J are TRBV11-2 and TRBJ2-1; either TRBD1 or TRBD2 may fit D (6 bases each). V dropped 5 bases and J dropped 9 bases, with 17 bases sitting between them. CDR3 length: 14 residues. CDR1 SGHAT and CDR2 FQNNGV come from the germline V gene. This chain's CDR3 is CASSLGGRPGEQFF. CDR3 bases: TGTGCCAGCAGCCTAGGGGGGCGGCCAGGTGAGCAGTTCTTC.

CDR3 amino acids: CASSRGGNTEAFF. DNA of the CDR3: TGTGCCAGCAGTCGTGGGGGGAACACTGAAGCTTTCTTT. The gene calls are TRBV9 and TRBJ1-1; D may be TRBD1 (5 bases). CDR3 length equals 13 residues. Germline V gene lookup returns CDR1 SGDLS and CDR2 YYNGEE. V was trimmed by 5 bases and J by 1 base, leaving 9 bases between them.

The chain is built from TRBV6-5 and TRBJ2-7; D is perhaps TRBD1 (5 bases). Germline CDR1 and CDR2: MNHEY and SVGAGI. This CDR3 is built from 16 residues. Trimming removed 0 bases at V and 2 bases at J, with 14 bases between. This CDR3 is CASSYSSRTNPYEQYF. In DNA form, the CDR3 reads TGTGCCAGCAGTTACTCGAGTCGGACAAACCCCTACGAGCAGTACTTC.

This clone was observed once. The rearrangement links TRBV6-5 to TRBJ2-1, with TRBD2 matching over 7 bases. Germline values: CDR1 MNHEY, CDR2 SVGAGI. V was clipped by 5 bases and J by 7 bases; unmatched bases: 11. CDR3 length: 15 residues. DNA for the CDR3: TGTGCCAGCAGTCCCGGTCTAGCGGCTGGGAATGAGCAGTTCTTC. The encoded protein is CASSPGLAAGNEQFF.

The CDR3 DNA reads as TGTGCCAGCAGGATATCGGGACAGGGTGAGGAGACCCAGTACTTC. Protein product: CASRISGQGEETQYF. The chain couples TRBV28 to TRBJ2-5; 9 positions agree with TRBD1. The trim removed 6 bases at V and 5 bases at J, leaving 10 bases unmatched. The V gene's germline CDR1 is MDHEN and CDR2 SYDVKM. The CDR3 has 15 residues.

The rearrangement uses TRBV19 and TRBJ2-1, with 7 positions matching TRBD2. Trimming took 9 bases from V and 1 from J; bases not matched to a gene: 6. The CDR3 totals 14 residues. Germline CDR1 and CDR2: LNHDA and SQIVND (reference sequence). The CDR3 bases are TGTGCCAGCGACCCTAGCGGTTCCTACAATGAGCAGTTCTTC. Its protein product is CASDPSGSYNEQFF. The complete variable domain, with remaining parts taken from reference TRBV19 and TRBJ2-1, reads DGGITQSPKYLFRKEGQNVTLSCEQNLNHDAMYWYRQDPGQGLRLIYYSQIVNDFQKGDIAEGYSVSREKKESFPLTVTSAQKNPTAFYLCASDPSGSYNEQFFGPGTRLTVL.

The chain employs TRBV19 and TRBJ2-1; weak D call: TRBD2 (5 bases). Per the germline V gene, CDR1 is LNHDA and CDR2 is SQIVND (reference sequence). V was trimmed by 5 bases and J by 0 bases, leaving 11 bases between them. The length of the CDR3 is 15 residues. The CDR3: CASSQFGNSYNEQFF. CDR3 sequence (DNA): TGTGCCAGTAGTCAATTCGGGAACTCCTACAATGAGCAGTTCTTC.

In DNA form, the CDR3 reads TGCGCCAGCAGCCAAGTGGGACTAGCGGGCGAGCAGTACTTC. Amino acids: CASSQVGLAGEQYF. The chain combines TRBV4-1 with TRBJ2-7; 12 positions match TRBD2. The CDR3 loop spans 14 amino acids. Losses at the gene ends were 1 base for V and 6 bases for J; bases not matched to a gene: 1. Germline CDR1 reads MGHRA; CDR2 reads YSYEKL.

This sequence joins TRBV6-4 and TRBJ2-3, with TRBD2 matching 10 bases. CDR3 length equals 15 residues. The germline CDR1 and CDR2 sequences are MRHNA and SNTAGT. V lost 6 bases and J lost 0; bases outside the gene matches: 3. The CDR3 region has the DNA TGTGCCAGCAGGCGGACTAGCGGAAGCACAGATACGCAGTATTTT. It encodes CASRRTSGSTDTQYF.

The rearrangement links TRBV4-3 to TRBJ2-5; 10 nucleotides agree with TRBD2. J gave up 2 bases and V 0 bases, and 6 bases lay outside the gene matches. Per germline, CDR1 LGHNA and CDR2 YSLEER. This CDR3 comprises 17 residues. CDR3 sequence (DNA): TGCGCCAGCAGCCAAGAAGTAGCGGGAGGTGGACAAGAGACCCAGTACTTC. Translation: CASSQEVAGGGQETQYF.

The chain uses TRBV14 and TRBJ2-1; unclear D gene. The germline CDR1 and CDR2 sequences are SGHDN and FVKESK. CDR3 length: 13 amino acids. V lost 4 bases and J 7 bases, leaving 11 bases between the germline ends. CDR3 loop: CASSLLVGNEQFF. CDR3 nucleotide sequence: TGTGCCAGCAGCCTTTTAGTGGGTAATGAGCAGTTCTTC.

This clone was recorded only once. The chain combines TRBV5-1 with TRBJ2-5; 7 nucleotides agree with TRBD1. The CDR3 consists of 15 residues. The junction had 10 bases not matched to a gene; V was cut back by 4 bases and J by 4 bases. CDR1 is SGHRS, CDR2 YFSETQ, per germline. The CDR3 coding sequence is TGCGCCAGCAGCACGACAGGGTCGGTTGGAGAGACCCAGTACTTC. Translated: CASSTTGSVGETQYF.

The rearrangement links TRBV7-2 to TRBJ2-7; possibly TRBD1 for D (6 bases). The V gene lost 5 bases and the J gene lost 3 bases, with 11 bases spanning the gap. The CDR3 runs 13 residues. Per the germline V gene, CDR1 is SGHTA and CDR2 is FQGNSA. Here the CDR3 DNA reads TGTGCCAGCAGCCAATACAGGGTCTACGAGCAGTACTTC. It codes for CASSQYRVYEQYF. Variable domain in full (rest from reference TRBV7-2 and TRBJ2-7): GAGVSQSPSNKVTEKGKDVELRCDPISGHTALYWYRQSLGQGLEFLIYFQGNSAPDKSGLPSDRFSAERTGGSVSTLTIQRTQQEDSAVYLCASSQYRVYEQYFGPGTRLTVT.

This chain uses TRBV28 with TRBJ2-7; no clear D. Germline V gene data show CDR1 as MDHEN and CDR2 as SYDVKM. The CDR3 sequence is 14 residues long. The ends were cut back, 6 bases at V and 1 base at J, with 13 bases in the middle. This CDR3 is CASSLTVGSYEQYF. DNA of the CDR3: TGTGCCAGCAGCCTAACAGTGGGTTCCTACGAGCAGTACTTC.

The rearrangement uses TRBV4-2 and TRBJ2-7, with D possibly being TRBD1 (5 bases). V gave up 1 base and J gave up 3 bases, with 13 bases separating them. This CDR3 contains 15 residues. The germline V gene encodes CDR1 LGHNA and CDR2 YNFKEQ. The CDR3 coding sequence is TGTGCCAGCAGCCAAGTAGGACAAGAGAACTACGAGCAGTACTTC. Protein product: CASSQVGQENYEQYF.